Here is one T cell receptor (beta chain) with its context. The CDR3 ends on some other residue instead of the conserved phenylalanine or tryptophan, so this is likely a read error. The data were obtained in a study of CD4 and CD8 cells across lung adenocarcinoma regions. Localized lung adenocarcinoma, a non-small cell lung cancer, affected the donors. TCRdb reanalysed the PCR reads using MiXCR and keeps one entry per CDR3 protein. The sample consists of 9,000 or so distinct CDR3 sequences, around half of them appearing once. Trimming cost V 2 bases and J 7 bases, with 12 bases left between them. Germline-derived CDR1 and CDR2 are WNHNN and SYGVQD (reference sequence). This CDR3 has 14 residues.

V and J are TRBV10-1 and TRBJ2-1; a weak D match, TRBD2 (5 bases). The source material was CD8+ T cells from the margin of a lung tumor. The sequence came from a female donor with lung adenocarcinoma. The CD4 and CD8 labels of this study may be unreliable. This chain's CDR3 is CASSELQSGNEQFL. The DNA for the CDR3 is TGCGCCAGCAGTGAGCTCCAGTCGGGGAATGAGCAGTTCCTC.